The 18 T cell receptor beta chains given below trace back to one sample, sequenced in a study of naive and memory T cell subsets. The treatment: skin biopsy from PPD injection site in Mantoux-positive individual. Cells were not sorted; total RNA input targeted roughly 1 to 1,100 ng. For blood and skin samples, reverse transcription used TCR alpha and beta constant primers. TCRdb used MiXCR to reprocess the UMI-ligation and nested PCR reads, holding one entry per CDR3 protein. The sample includes approximately 20,000 distinct CDR3 sequences, about a tenth of them seen just once. The specimen comprised skin, sampled from a tuberculin skin test site. The source of these receptors is an adult in good health.

With regard to this clonotype: A much larger clone is a single base away; this may be a read error. This chain joins TRBV4-1 and TRBJ2-7; D not resolved. From germline, CDR1 is MGHRA and CDR2 YSYEKL. V was pared by 6 bases and J by 2 bases, with 14 bases between. The CDR3 spans 14 residues. CDR3 nucleotide sequence: TGCGCCAGCAGTCGGACCGAGAGTGCCTACGAGCAGTACTTC. It translates to CASSRTESAYEQYF.

The CDR3 loop reads CASSLRPPYKTSDTNTGELFF. CDR3 nucleotide sequence: TGTGCCAGCAGTTTACGCCCGCCATACAAGACTAGCGATACGAACACCGGGGAGCTGTTTTTT. The chain uses TRBV28 and TRBJ2-2; 8 positions match TRBD2. The CDR3 totals 21 residues. V shed 2 bases, J shed 0 bases, and the junction held 17 bases outside the gene matches. Germline assignment: CDR1 MDHEN and CDR2 SYDVKM.

This clonotype is categorized as medium-sized (0.01 to 0.1%). The V and J genes are TRBV5-1 and TRBJ2-7; unclear D gene. CDR3 size: 13 residues. V was clipped by 3 bases and J by 3 bases, with 10 bases between them. Germline assignment: CDR1 SGHRS and CDR2 YFSETQ. CDR3 in DNA: TGCGCCAGCAGCTGGGCGGAGTTCTACGAGCAGTACTTC. Its protein is CASSWAEFYEQYF.

Many counts were recorded for this clonotype. This CDR3 reads CASSRDRGEKLFF. CDR3 DNA: TGTGCCAGCAGCCGGGACAGGGGTGAAAAACTGTTTTTT. The gene calls are TRBV28 and TRBJ1-4; 10 nucleotides agree with TRBD1. The V and J ends lost 6 bases and 7 bases, in that order; junction bases with no gene match: 2. In germline, CDR1 is MDHEN, CDR2 SYDVKM. CDR3 length: 13 amino acids.

This clonotype showed up many times. This chain connects TRBV5-1 to TRBJ2-3; 12 positions match TRBD2. This CDR3 is built from 15 residues. The trim removed 7 bases at V and 2 bases at J, leaving 5 bases unmatched. Germline CDR1 and CDR2: SGHRS and YFSETQ. The CDR3 reads CASLTSGRPTDTQYF. The CDR3 bases are TGCGCCAGCCTAACTAGCGGGAGGCCCACAGATACGCAGTATTTT.

This clonotype was found many times. DNA of the CDR3: TGTGCCAGCGGGCTTTATAGCGGGTTTAGCACAGATACGCAGTATTTT. This encodes CASGLYSGFSTDTQYF. The chain couples TRBV6-6 to TRBJ2-3; TRBD2 aligns across 7 bases. Germline V gene data show CDR1 as MNHNY and CDR2 as SVGAGI (reference sequence). The CDR3 is made up of 16 amino acids. The V and J ends lost 8 bases and 0 bases, in that order; junction bases with no gene match: 11.

This clonotype was counted only a few times. The chain employs TRBV7-9 and TRBJ1-5, with TRBD1 matching 7 bases. Trimming cost V 5 bases and J 2 bases; bases outside gene matches: 9. The CDR3 is made up of 16 amino acids. Germline V gene sequence: CDR1 SEHNR, CDR2 FQNEAQ (reference sequence). CDR3 nucleotides: TGTGCCAGCAGCGCGACAGGGACGACGGGCAATCAGCCCCAGCATTTT. It specifies CASSATGTTGNQPQHF.

This clonotype was found many times. The chain combines TRBV28 with TRBJ2-3; D is unresolved. The CDR3 length is 15 residues. Germline V gene lookup returns CDR1 MDHEN and CDR2 SYDVKM. Trimming took off 5 bases at V and 5 bases at J, with 17 bases between the two ends. Here the CDR3 reads CASSQLWDLEDTQYF. The DNA for the CDR3 is TGTGCCAGCAGTCAATTGTGGGATTTGGAAGATACGCAGTATTTT.

This clonotype was detected a few times. This chain joins TRBV28 and TRBJ2-1, with D unresolved. The V end lost 2 bases, the J end lost 2 bases, and 7 bases lay between the germline ends. Germline V gene sequence: CDR1 MDHEN, CDR2 SYDVKM. The CDR3 runs 14 residues. DNA of the CDR3: TGTGCCAGCAGTTTAACAATAACCTACAATGAGCAGTTCTTC. This gives the protein CASSLTITYNEQFF.

This clonotype was counted only a few times. This rearrangement joins TRBV12-3 or TRBV12-4 to TRBJ2-3; D gene ambiguous. Trimming left V 6 bases short and J 1 base short, with 17 bases between. The CDR3 is 16 residues long. Written as DNA, the CDR3 is TGTGCCAGCAGCTCCCGCGCAACCGGAGGCACAGATACGCAGTATTTT. Its translation: CASSSRATGGTDTQYF.

This clonotype was seen a handful of times. This chain joins TRBV11-3 and TRBJ1-5; 7 bases map to TRBD1. CDR1 is SGHNT and CDR2 is YENEEA in the germline V gene. Trimming cost V 4 bases and J 0 bases; bases outside gene matches: 12. This CDR3 region has 18 residues. CDR3 protein: CASSSLLYRGNSNQPQHF. The DNA of the CDR3 is TGTGCCAGCAGCTCACTTCTATACAGGGGAAATAGCAATCAGCCCCAGCATTTT.

V usage is TRBV10-3 and J usage is TRBJ2-3; 14 bases agree with TRBD2. CDR3 length: 15 amino acids. Germline V gene data show CDR1 as ENHRY and CDR2 as SYGVKD. Unmatched junction bases numbered 7, after V lost 6 bases and J lost 8 bases. In DNA, the CDR3 is TGTGCCATCAGAAGACTAGCGGGAGGGCCGGGTACGCAGTATTTT. It yields the protein CAIRRLAGGPGTQYF.

V and J are TRBV2 and TRBJ2-5; D is undetermined. Germline loops: CDR1 SNHLY, CDR2 FYNNEI. Trimming removed 3 bases at V and 1 base at J, with 9 bases between. The CDR3 has 14 residues. CDR3 in DNA: TGTGCCAGCAGTGAGAGACGAATCCAAGAGACCCAGTACTTC. Protein product: CASSERRIQETQYF.

This clonotype was detected ten times or more. The J gene is TRBJ2-3, the V gene TRBV20-1; no clear D gene. The CDR3 sequence is 12 residues long. In germline, CDR1 is DFQATT, CDR2 SNEGSKA (reference sequence). Trimming pared 4 bases from V and 2 bases from J, leaving 7 bases between. In DNA, the CDR3 is TGCAGTGCTAAAGGGAACACAGATACGCAGTATTTT. Protein sequence: CSAKGNTDTQYF.

This clonotype is medium-sized within its sample. J is TRBJ2-1 and V is TRBV20-1; no clear D gene. Trimming stripped 0 bases from V and 6 bases from J, with 6 bases between. Germline loops: CDR1 DFQATT, CDR2 SNEGSKA (reference sequence). The CDR3 loop spans 12 amino acids. The CDR3 spells CSARDNTNEQFF. For the CDR3, the DNA is TGCAGTGCTAGAGATAATACCAATGAGCAGTTCTTC.

The rearrangement uses TRBV6-1 and TRBJ2-3; TRBD2 might be the D (6 bases). CDR3 length equals 13 residues. Per the germline V gene, CDR1 is MNHNS and CDR2 is SASEGT. V lost 4 bases and J 5 bases, leaving 10 bases between the germline ends. The CDR3 sequence is CASSASELDTQYF. CDR3 nucleotide sequence: TGTGCCAGCAGTGCTAGCGAGCTAGATACGCAGTATTTT.

The sample holds a few counts of this clonotype. The chain couples TRBV18 to TRBJ1-2; the D is unclear. CDR1 and CDR2 (germline): KGHSH, LQKENI. Trimming left V 3 bases short and J 4 bases short, with 18 bases between. The length of the CDR3 is 16 residues. In DNA form, the CDR3 reads TGTGCCAGCTCACCGTTACGACGGGAAACCCTCTATGGCTACACCTTC. Translating gives CASSPLRRETLYGYTF.

Many counts were recorded for this clonotype. The gene calls are TRBV5-1 and TRBJ2-7, with D possibly matching TRBD2 (5 bases). From germline, CDR1 is SGHRS and CDR2 YFSETQ. CDR3 size: 13 residues. V gave up 4 bases and J gave up 0 bases, with 8 bases separating them. The CDR3 is CASSDGLSYEQYF. The CDR3 nucleotides read TGCGCCAGCAGCGATGGACTCTCCTACGAGCAGTACTTC. The whole variable domain, remainder taken from reference TRBV5-1 and TRBJ2-7, is KAGVTQTPRYLIKTRGQQVTLSCSPISGHRSVSWYQQTPGQGLQFLFEYFSETQRNKGNFPGRFSGRQFSNSRSEMNVSTLELGDSALYLCASSDGLSYEQYFGPGTRLTVT.